The entry below gives a single T cell receptor (beta chain) sequence along with its context. In the original analysis: Reference gene primer amplification gave nucleated cell count estimates. Sequencing used immunoSEQ multiplex PCR; TCRdb keeps in-frame clones, though not all of them. The DNA was the basis for D and trimming; V, J and clone size are from that table. The sample lists about 87,000 clones, roughly four fifths occurring once. This entry belongs to a study of blood T cell repertoires in COVID-19. In the study overall: Collection of acute and convalescent COVID-19 samples took place in the United States, Italy and Spain. T cells, B-cell-depleted T cells, or PBMCs provided the cDNA or gDNA that served as material.

The receptor was derived from a woman in her seventies with acute or convalescent COVID-19. The source material was peripheral blood.

As DNA, the CDR3 is TGCAGTGCTAGTTTAACAGGGGGCAATCAGCCCCAGCATTTT. Encoded protein: CSASLTGGNQPQHF. This chain links TRBV20-1 with TRBJ1-5, with 7 bases that match TRBD1. The CDR3 consists of 14 residues. V shed 3 bases, J shed 2 bases, and the junction held 4 bases outside the gene matches. The germline V gene has CDR1 DFQATT and CDR2 SNEGSKA (reference sequence).